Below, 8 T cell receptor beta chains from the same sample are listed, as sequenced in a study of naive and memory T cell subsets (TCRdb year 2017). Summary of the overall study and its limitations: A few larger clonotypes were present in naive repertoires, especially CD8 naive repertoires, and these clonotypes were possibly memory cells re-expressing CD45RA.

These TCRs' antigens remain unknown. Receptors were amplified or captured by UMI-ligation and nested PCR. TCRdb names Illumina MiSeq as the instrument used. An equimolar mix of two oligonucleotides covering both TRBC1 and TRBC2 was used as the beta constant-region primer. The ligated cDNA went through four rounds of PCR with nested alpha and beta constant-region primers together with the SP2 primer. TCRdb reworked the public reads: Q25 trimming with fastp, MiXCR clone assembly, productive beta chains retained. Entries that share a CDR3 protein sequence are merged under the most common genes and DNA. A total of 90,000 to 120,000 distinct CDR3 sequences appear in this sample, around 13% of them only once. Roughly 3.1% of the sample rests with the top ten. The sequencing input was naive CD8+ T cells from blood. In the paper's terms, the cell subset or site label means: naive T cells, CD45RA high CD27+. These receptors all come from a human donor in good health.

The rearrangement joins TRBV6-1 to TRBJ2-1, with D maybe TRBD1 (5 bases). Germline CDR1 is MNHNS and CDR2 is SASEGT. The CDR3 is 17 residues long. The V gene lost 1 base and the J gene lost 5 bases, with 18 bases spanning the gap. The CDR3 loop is CASSEGPKIGENNEQFF. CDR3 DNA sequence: TGTGCCAGCAGTGAAGGCCCTAAGATAGGGGAAAACAATGAGCAGTTCTTC.

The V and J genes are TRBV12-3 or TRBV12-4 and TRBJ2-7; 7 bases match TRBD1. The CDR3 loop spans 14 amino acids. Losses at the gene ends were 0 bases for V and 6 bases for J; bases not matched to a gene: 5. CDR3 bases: TGTGCCAGCAGTTTAGCCAGGGGGATGTCCGAGCAGTACTTC. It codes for CASSLARGMSEQYF.

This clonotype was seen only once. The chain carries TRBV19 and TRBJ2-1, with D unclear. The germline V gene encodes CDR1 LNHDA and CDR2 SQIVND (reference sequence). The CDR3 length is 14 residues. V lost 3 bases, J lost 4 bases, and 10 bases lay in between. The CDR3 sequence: CASSMGLGYNEQFF. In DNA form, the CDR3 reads TGTGCCAGTAGTATGGGTCTTGGGTACAATGAGCAGTTCTTC.

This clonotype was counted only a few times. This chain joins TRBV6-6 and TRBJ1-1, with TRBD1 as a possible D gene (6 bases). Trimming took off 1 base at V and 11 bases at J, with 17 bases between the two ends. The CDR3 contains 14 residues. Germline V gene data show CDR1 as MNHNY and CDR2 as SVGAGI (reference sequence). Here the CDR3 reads CASSYFERGLEAFF. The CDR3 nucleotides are TGTGCCAGCAGTTACTTCGAAAGGGGGTTGGAGGCTTTCTTT.

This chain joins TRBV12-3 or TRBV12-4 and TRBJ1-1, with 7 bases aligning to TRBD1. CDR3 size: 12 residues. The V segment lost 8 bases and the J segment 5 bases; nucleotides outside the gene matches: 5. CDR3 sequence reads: CASLQGWTEAFF. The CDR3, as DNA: TGTGCCAGCCTACAGGGGTGGACTGAAGCTTTCTTT.

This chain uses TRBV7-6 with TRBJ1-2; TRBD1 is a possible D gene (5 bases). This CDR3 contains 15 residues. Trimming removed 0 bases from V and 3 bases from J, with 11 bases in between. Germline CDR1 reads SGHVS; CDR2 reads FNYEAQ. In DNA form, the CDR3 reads TGTGCCAGCAGCTTAGCGCCAGACAGATACTATGGCTACACCTTC. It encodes CASSLAPDRYYGYTF.

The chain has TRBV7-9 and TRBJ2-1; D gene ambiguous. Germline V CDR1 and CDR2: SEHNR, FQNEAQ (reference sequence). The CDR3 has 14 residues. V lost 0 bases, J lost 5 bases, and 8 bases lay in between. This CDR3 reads CASSLAEWNNEQFF. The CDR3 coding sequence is TGTGCCAGCAGCTTAGCTGAATGGAACAATGAGCAGTTCTTC.

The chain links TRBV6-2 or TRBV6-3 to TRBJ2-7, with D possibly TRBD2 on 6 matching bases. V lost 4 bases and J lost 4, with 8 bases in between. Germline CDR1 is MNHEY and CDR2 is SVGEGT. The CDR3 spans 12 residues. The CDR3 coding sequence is TGTGCCAGCAGTTCCGGGGGATACGAGCAGTACTTC. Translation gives CASSSGGYEQYF.